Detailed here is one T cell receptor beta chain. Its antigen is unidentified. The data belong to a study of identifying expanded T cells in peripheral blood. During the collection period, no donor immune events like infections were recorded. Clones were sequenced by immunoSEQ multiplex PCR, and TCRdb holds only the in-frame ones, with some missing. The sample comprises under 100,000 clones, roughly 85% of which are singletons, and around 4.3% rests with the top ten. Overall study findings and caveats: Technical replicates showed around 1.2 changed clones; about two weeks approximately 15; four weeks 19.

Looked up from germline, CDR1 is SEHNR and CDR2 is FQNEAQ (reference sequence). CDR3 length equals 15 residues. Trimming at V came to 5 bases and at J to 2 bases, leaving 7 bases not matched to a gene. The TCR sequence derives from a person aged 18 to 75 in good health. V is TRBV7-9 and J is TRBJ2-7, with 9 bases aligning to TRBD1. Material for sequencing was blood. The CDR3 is CASSPPRQGAYEQYF. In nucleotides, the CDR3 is TGTGCCAGCAGCCCGCCTCGACAGGGGGCCTACGAGCAGTACTTC.